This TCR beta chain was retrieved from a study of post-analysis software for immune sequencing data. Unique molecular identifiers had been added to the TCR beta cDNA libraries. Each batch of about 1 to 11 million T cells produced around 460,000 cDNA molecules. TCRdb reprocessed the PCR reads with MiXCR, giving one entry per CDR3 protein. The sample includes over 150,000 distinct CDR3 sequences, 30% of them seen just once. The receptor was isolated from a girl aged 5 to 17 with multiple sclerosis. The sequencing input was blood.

The CDR3 nucleotides are TGCAGTGCGAGTAACCGGGACAGGGGCACCGGGGAGCTGTTTTTT. It translates to CSASNRDRGTGELFF. The chain has TRBV20-1 and TRBJ2-2; TRBD1 matches 10 bases. Looked up from germline, CDR1 is DFQATT and CDR2 is SNEGSKA (reference sequence). This CDR3 is 15 amino acids long. V lost 6 bases and J lost 4; bases outside the gene matches: 8.